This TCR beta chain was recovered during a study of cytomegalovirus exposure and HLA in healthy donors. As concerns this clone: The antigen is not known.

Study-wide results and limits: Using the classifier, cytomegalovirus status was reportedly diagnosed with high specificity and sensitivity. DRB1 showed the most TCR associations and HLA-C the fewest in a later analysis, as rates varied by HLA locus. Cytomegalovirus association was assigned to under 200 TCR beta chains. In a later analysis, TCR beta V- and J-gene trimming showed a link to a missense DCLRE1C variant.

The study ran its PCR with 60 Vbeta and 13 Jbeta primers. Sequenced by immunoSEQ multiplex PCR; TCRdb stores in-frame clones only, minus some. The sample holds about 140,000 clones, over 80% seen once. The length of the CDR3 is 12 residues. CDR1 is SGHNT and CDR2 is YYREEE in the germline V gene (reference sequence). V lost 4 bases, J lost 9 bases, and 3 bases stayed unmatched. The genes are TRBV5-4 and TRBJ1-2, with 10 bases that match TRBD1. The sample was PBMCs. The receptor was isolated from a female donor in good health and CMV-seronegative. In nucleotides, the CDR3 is TGTGCCAGCAGCCCGGGACAGGGGAGCTACACCTTC. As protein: CASSPGQGSYTF. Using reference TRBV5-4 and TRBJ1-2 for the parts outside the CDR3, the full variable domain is ETGVTQSPTHLIKTRGQQVTLRCSSQSGHNTVSWYQQALGQGPQFIFQYYREEENGRGNFPPRFSGLQFPNYSSELNVNALELDDSALYLCASSPGQGSYTFGSGTRLTVV.